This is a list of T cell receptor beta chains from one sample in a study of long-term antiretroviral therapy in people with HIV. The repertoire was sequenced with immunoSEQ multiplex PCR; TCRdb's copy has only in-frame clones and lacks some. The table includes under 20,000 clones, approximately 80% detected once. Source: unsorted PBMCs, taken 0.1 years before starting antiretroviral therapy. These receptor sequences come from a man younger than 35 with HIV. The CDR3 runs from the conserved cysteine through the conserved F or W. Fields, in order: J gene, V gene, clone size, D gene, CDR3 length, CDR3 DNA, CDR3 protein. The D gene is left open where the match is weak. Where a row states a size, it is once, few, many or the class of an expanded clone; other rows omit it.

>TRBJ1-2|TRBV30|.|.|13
TGTGCCTGGACAGGAGCCTCGCTAGGGGGCTACACCTTC
CAWTGASLGGYTF
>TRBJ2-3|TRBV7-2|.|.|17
TGTGCCAGCAGCTTAATAGTCGGGGGGCCCAGCACAGATACGCAGTATTTT
CASSLIVGGPSTDTQYF
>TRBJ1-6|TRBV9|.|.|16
TGTGCCAGCAGCGTAGCTCCTAGCTCCTATAATTCACCCCTCCACTTT
CASSVAPSSYNSPLHF
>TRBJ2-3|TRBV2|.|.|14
TGTGCCAGCACGCGGGGTTCTAGCACAGATACGCAGTATTTT
CASTRGSSTDTQYF
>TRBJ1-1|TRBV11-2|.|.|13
TGTGCCAGCAGAGAAAGACGGTACACTGAAGCTTTCTTT
CASRERRYTEAFF
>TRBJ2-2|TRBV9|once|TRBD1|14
TGTGCCAGCAGCGGGACAGGGGGGGCCGGGGAGCTGTTTTTT
CASSGTGGAGELFF
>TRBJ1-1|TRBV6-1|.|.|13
TGTGCCAGCAGTTATCTGGAGGGCACTGAAGCTTTCTTT
CASSYLEGTEAFF
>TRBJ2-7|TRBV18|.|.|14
TGTGCCAGCTCACCGGAAGGGGGAGGGAAGGAGCAGTACTTC
CASSPEGGGKEQYF
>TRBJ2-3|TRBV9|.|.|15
TGTGCCAGCAGCGTTACGGACCGCGGAGGGGATACGCAGTATTTT
CASSVTDRGGDTQYF
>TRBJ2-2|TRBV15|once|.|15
TGTGCCACCAGCAGAGATGATTCGGGCACCGGGGAGCTGTTTTTT
CATSRDDSGTGELFF
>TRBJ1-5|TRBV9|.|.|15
TGTGCCAGCAGCCTAGAGGGAAATACTGATCAGCCCCAGCATTTT
CASSLEGNTDQPQHF
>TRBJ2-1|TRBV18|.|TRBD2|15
TGTGCCAGCTCACCACCTAGCGGGGTTCACAATGAGCAGTTCTTC
CASSPPSGVHNEQFF
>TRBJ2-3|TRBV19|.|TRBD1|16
TGTGCCAGTAGTATAGTGGGGACAGGTGATTCATATACGCAGTATTTT
CASSIVGTGDSYTQYF
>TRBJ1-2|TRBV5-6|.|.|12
TGTGCCAGCATTAGTGAAACGCTTGGCTACACCTTC
CASISETLGYTF
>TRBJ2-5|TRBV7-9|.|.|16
TGTGCCAGCAGCCCCGCCCGGCCGGGAGTAGGAGAGACCCAGTACTTC
CASSPARPGVGETQYF
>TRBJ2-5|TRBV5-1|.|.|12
TGCGCCAGCGGGGAACCCCAAGAGACCCAGTACTTC
CASGEPQETQYF
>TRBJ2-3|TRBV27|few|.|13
TGTGCCAGCAGTGTTATAACAGGGGATACGCAGTATTTT
CASSVITGDTQYF
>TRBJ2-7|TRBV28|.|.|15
TGTGCCAGCAGTCCTCTGACGGGGGCCCGGGGAGAGCAGTACTTC
CASSPLTGARGEQYF
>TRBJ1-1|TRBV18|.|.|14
TGTGCCAGCTCACAAAGGGTAGGGAACACTGAAGCTTTCTTT
CASSQRVGNTEAFF
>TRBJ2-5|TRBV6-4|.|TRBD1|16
TGTGCCAGCTCCAAGGGGGACAGCCTCGGCGGGGAGACCCAGTACTTC
CASSKGDSLGGETQYF
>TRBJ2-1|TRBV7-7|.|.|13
TGTGCCAGCAGCTCAGTACAGGGCGATGAGCAGTTCTTC
CASSSVQGDEQFF
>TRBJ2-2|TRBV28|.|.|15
TGTGCCATCCATCCCGCGGTTGGGGGGACCGGGGAGCTGTTTTTT
CAIHPAVGGTGELFF
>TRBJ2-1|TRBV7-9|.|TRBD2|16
TGTGCCAGCAGCTTAGCTTCCGGGGGAACTAGCGCTGAGCAGTTCTTC
CASSLASGGTSAEQFF
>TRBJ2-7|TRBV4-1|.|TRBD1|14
TGCGCCAGCAGCCAGGACAGGGGGCCCTACGAGCAGTACTTC
CASSQDRGPYEQYF
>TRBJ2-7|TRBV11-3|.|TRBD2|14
TGTGCCAGCAGCCCCTCGGGAGGCTCCTACGAGCAGTACTTC
CASSPSGGSYEQYF
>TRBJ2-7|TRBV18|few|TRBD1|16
TGTGCCAGCTCACCTGGTCGGGACAGGGGGTTCGACGAGCAGTACTTC
CASSPGRDRGFDEQYF
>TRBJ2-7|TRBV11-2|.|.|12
TGTGCCAGCAGCCCCCCGACCTACGAGCAGTACTTC
CASSPPTYEQYF
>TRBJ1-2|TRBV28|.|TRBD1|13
TGTGCCAGCGTACGGGACAGGCCTTATGGCTACACCTTC
CASVRDRPYGYTF
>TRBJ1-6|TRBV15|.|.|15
TGTGCCACCAGCAGAGAATGGGGGGCCCCGACACCCCTCCACTTT
CATSREWGAPTPLHF
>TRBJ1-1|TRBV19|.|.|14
TGTGCCAGTAGTATAGATCCCCCAGTAGGAGGACCGAACTTT
CASSIDPPVGGPNF
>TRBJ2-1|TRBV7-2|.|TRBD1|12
TGTGCCAGCAGCGCCCGACAGGGAGAGCAGTTCTTC
CASSARQGEQFF
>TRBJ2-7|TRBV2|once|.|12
TGTGCCAGCAACATCTATACCGGGGAGCAGTACTTC
CASNIYTGEQYF
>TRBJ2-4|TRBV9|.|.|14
TGTGCCAGCAGCGTAGACAGTTCCAAAAACATTCAGTACTTC
CASSVDSSKNIQYF
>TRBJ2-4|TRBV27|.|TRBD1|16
TGTGCCAGCAGTCTACGACAGGGGGCAGCCAAAAACATTCAGTACTTC
CASSLRQGAAKNIQYF
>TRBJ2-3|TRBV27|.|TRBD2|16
TGTGCCAGCAGTTCCGGGACTAGCGGGGACGTGGATACGCAGTATTTT
CASSSGTSGDVDTQYF
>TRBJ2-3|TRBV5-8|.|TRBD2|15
TGTGCCAGCAGCGCGACCGGGAGGGCGGCAGATACGCAGTATTTT
CASSATGRAADTQYF
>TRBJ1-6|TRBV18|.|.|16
TGTGCCAGCTCATCCACTGGTGGGGGAAACAATTCACCCCTCCACTTT
CASSSTGGGNNSPLHF
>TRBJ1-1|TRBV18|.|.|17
TGTGCCAGCTCGCTCTTGGGGGACACCCTGGGGGACACTGAAGCTTTCTTT
CASSLLGDTLGDTEAFF
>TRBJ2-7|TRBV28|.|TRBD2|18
TGTGCCAGCAGTTTATCCGGGACTAGCGGGGGAAGCTCCTACGAGCAGTACTTC
CASSLSGTSGGSSYEQYF
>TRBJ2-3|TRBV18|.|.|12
TGTGCCAGCCGAGGGGAGGCAGATACGCAGTATTTT
CASRGEADTQYF
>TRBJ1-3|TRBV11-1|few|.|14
TGTGCCAGCAGACCTAGAGGGGCCGGAAACACCATATATTTT
CASRPRGAGNTIYF
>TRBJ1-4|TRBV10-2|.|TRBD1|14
TGCGCCAGAGAAAGACAGGGGCAGACTGAAAAACTGTTTTTT
CARERQGQTEKLFF
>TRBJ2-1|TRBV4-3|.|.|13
TGCGCCAGCAGCCAAGGAAGCTACAATGAGCAGTTCTTC
CASSQGSYNEQFF
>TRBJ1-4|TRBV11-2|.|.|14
TGTGCCAGCAGCTTAAGGCCACCCCCCGAAAAACTGTTTTTT
CASSLRPPPEKLFF
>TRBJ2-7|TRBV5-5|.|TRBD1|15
TGTGCCAGCAGCTTGGGACAGGGGTTCGTCGACGAGCAGTACTTC
CASSLGQGFVDEQYF
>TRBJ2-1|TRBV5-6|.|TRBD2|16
TGTGCCAGCAGTTTGTTGACTAGCGGGGGGGCCGGTGAGCAGTTCTTC
CASSLLTSGGAGEQFF
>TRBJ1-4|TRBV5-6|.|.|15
TGTGCCAGCAGCCAAGGGCACAGATCTAATGAAAAACTGTTTTTT
CASSQGHRSNEKLFF
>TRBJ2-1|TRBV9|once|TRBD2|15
TGTGCCAGCAGCGCGACTAGCGGGAGGGAGTTTGAGCAGTTCTTC
CASSATSGREFEQFF
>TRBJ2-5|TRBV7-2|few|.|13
TGTGCCAGCAGCTTAGCGAAGACCATGTCGTCGTACTTC
CASSLAKTMSSYF
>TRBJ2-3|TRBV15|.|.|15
TGTGCCACCAGAAAGGCCCCGAGCGGCACAGATACGCAGTATTTT
CATRKAPSGTDTQYF
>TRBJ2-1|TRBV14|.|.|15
TGTGCCAGCAGCCAAGGTTTATTCTTTAGGGATGAGCAGTTCTTC
CASSQGLFFRDEQFF
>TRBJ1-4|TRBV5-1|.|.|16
TGCGCCAGCAGCCCGGGACACAGGCGCGGCGAGTTCGGACTGTTTTTT
CASSPGHRRGEFGLFF
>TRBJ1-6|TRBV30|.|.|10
TGTGCCTGGAGTGGTTCACCCCTCCACTTT
CAWSGSPLHF
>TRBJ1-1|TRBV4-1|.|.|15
TGCGCCAGCAGCCAAGAACCAGGGGTGAACACTGAAGCTTTCTTT
CASSQEPGVNTEAFF